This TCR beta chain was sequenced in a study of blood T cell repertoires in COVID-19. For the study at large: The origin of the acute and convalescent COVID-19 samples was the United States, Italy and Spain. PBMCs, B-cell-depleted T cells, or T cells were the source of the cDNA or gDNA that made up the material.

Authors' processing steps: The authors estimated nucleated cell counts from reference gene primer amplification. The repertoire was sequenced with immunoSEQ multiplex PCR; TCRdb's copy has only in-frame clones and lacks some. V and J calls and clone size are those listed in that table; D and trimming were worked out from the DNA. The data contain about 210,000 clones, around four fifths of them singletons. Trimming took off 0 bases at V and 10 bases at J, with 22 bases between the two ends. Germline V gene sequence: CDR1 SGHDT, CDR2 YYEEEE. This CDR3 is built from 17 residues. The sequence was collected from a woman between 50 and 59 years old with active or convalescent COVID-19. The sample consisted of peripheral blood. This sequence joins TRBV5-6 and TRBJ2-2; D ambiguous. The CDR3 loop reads CASSLERGGNMSKELFF. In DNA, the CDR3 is TGTGCCAGCAGCTTGGAGCGTGGTGGTAACATGAGCAAGGAGCTGTTTTTT.